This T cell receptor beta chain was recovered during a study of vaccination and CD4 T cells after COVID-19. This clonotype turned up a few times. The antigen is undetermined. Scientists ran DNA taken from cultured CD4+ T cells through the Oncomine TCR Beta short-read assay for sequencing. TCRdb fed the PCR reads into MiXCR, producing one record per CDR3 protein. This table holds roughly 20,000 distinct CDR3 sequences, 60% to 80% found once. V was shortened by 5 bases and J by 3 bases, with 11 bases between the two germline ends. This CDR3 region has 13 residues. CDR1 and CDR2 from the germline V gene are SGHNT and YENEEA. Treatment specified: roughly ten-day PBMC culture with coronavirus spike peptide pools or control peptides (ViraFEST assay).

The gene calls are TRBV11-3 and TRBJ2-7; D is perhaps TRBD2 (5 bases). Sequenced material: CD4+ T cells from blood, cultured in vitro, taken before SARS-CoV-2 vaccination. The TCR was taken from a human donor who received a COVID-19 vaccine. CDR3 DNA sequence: TGTGCCAGCAGCCCTGACGGGAACTACGAGCAGTACTTC. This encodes CASSPDGNYEQYF.